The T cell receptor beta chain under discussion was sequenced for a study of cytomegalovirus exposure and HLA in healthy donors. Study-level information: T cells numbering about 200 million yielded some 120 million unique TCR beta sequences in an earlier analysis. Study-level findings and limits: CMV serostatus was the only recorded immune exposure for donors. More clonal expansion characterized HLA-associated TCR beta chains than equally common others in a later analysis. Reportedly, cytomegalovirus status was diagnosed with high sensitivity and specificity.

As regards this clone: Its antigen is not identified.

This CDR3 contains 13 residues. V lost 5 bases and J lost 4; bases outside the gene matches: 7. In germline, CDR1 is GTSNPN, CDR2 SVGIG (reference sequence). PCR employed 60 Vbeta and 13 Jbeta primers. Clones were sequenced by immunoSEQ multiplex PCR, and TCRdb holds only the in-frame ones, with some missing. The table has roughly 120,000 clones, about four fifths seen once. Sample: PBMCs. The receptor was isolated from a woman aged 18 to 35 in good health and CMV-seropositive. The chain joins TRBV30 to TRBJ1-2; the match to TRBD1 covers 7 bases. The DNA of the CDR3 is TGTGCCTGGGCAGGGACAGTAATCTATGGCTACACCTTC. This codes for CAWAGTVIYGYTF. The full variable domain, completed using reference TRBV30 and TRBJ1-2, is SQTIHQWPATLVQPVGSPLSLECTVEGTSNPNLYWYRQAAGRGLQLLFYSVGIGQISSEVPQNLSASRPQDRQFILSSKKLLLSDSGFYLCAWAGTVIYGYTFGSGTRLTVV.